The entry below gives a single TCR beta chain sequence along with its context. Antigen specificity is unknown. Trimming shortened V by 5 bases and J by 3 bases, and 8 bases separated the two germline ends. In germline, CDR1 is SGHTA, CDR2 FQGNSA. This CDR3 has 13 residues. The data stem from a study of cytomegalovirus exposure and HLA in healthy donors. Overall study results and limits: A list of about 160 TCR beta chains associated with cytomegalovirus was given.

Profiling relied on immunoSEQ multiplex PCR, and the TCRdb table lists in-frame clones only, not all of them. Among around 220,000 clones listed, around 80% were seen once. Sequenced: PBMCs. The chain uses TRBV7-2 and TRBJ1-5; D remains ambiguous. This clonotype was obtained from a woman aged 25 to 39 in good health and CMV-seropositive. The CDR3 reads CASSPDINQPQHF. The CDR3 nucleotides read TGTGCCAGCAGCCCCGACATCAATCAGCCCCAGCATTTT.